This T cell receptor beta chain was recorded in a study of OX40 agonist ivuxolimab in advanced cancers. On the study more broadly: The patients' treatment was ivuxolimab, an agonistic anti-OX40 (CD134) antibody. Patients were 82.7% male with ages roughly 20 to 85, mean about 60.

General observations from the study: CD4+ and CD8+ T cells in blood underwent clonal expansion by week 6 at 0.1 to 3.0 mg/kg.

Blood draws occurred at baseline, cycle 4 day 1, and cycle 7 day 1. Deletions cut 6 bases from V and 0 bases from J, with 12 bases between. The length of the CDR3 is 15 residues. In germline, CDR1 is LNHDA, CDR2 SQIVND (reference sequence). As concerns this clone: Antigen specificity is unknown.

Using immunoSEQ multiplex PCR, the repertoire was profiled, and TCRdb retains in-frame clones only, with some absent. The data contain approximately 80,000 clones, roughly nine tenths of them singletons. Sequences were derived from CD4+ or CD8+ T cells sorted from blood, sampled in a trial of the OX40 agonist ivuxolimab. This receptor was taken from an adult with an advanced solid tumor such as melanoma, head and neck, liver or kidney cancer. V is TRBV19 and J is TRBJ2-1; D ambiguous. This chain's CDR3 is CASSTRLSSYNEQFF. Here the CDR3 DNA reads TGTGCCAGTAGCACGAGGCTAAGCTCCTACAATGAGCAGTTCTTC.